The source of this T cell receptor (beta chain) is a study of post-analysis software for immune sequencing data. Study-wide results and caveats: Patients used a handful of TRBV segments, including TRBV5-6, TRBV5-1 and TRBV20-1, more often than controls.

TCR beta cDNA libraries had unique molecular identifiers. Each CDR3 protein is one row after TCRdb ran MiXCR on the PCR reads. Altogether hundreds of thousands of distinct CDR3 sequences are present, approximately 53% being singletons, with the ten largest covering under 6%. This clonotype was counted only a few times. Its antigen remains unidentified. V was clipped by 0 bases and J by 7 bases; unmatched bases: 9. CDR1 is SGHTA and CDR2 is FQGTGA in the germline V gene. This CDR3 spans 17 amino acids. Sequenced material: blood. The TCR sequence derives from a girl aged 10 to 17 with multiple sclerosis. The chain joins TRBV7-3 to TRBJ2-1, with 10 positions matching TRBD2. CDR3 protein: CASSLTFASGGGNEQFF. The CDR3 bases are TGTGCCAGCAGCTTAACGTTTGCTAGCGGGGGAGGAAATGAGCAGTTCTTC.